The 27 T cell receptor beta chains given below trace back to one sample, sequenced in a study of cytomegalovirus exposure and HLA in healthy donors. Here immunoSEQ multiplex PCR was the method, and the copy in TCRdb shows in-frame clones only, minus some. The table has some 140,000 clones, approximately 86% seen once; the top ten hold 20% to 25%. Sequencing was performed on PBMCs. These receptors were collected from a man between 18 and 35 years old in good health and CMV-seropositive.

The chain is built from TRBV5-1 and TRBJ2-7; TRBD1 matches at 10 bases. Per the germline V gene, CDR1 is SGHRS and CDR2 is YFSETQ. CDR3 length: 15 residues. The J segment lost 7 bases and the V segment lost 4 bases, leaving 11 bases of the junction unmatched. CDR3 nucleotides: TGCGCCAGCAGCCTTGGTGACAGGGGGCTCCGGGAGCAGTACTTC. This gives the protein CASSLGDRGLREQYF.

The V gene is TRBV18, the J gene TRBJ1-5; D unclear. Looked up from germline, CDR1 is KGHSH and CDR2 is LQKENI. V was trimmed by 6 bases and J by 1 base, leaving 4 bases between them. This CDR3 comprises 12 residues. CDR3 nucleotide sequence: TGTGCCAGCTCCGTAAGCAATCAGCCCCAGCATTTT. Its translation is CASSVSNQPQHF. The variable domain in full, completed from reference TRBV18 and TRBJ1-5, reads NAGVMQNPRHLVRRRGQEARLRCSPMKGHSHVYWYRQLPEEGLKFMVYLQKENIIDESGMPKERFSAEFPKEGPSILRIQQVVRGDSAAYFCASSVSNQPQHFGDGTRLSIL.

The chain recombines TRBV9 with TRBJ1-6, with D possibly matching TRBD1 (6 bases). V was cut by 5 bases and J by 8 bases, with 17 bases left in between. The CDR3 extends over 15 amino acids. Germline V gives CDR1 SGDLS, CDR2 YYNGEE. CDR3 DNA sequence: TGTGCCAGCAGTTCCTCACAGGGCCGGGATTCACCCCTCCACTTT. It yields the protein CASSSSQGRDSPLHF.

The chain carries TRBV9 and TRBJ2-7, with D hard to call. The CDR3 sequence is 14 residues long. CDR1 and CDR2 from the germline V gene are SGDLS and YYNGEE. V was shortened by 0 bases and J by 2 bases, with 9 bases between the two germline ends. CDR3 sequence reads: CASSVEKYTYEQYF. The DNA for the CDR3 is TGTGCCAGCAGCGTAGAGAAGTACACCTACGAGCAGTACTTC.

The chain employs TRBV7-7 and TRBJ2-5, with 11 positions matching TRBD2. With V trimmed by 5 bases and J by 7 bases, 6 bases remained unmatched. The CDR3 is 14 residues long. Germline V gives CDR1 SSHAT, CDR2 FNYEAQ (reference sequence). The CDR3 sequence is CASSPGTSGATQYF. The CDR3 DNA reads as TGTGCCAGCAGCCCCGGGACTAGCGGAGCGACCCAGTACTTC. The full variable domain, its missing parts supplied by reference TRBV7-7 and TRBJ2-5, is GAGVSQSPRYKVTKRGQDVTLRCDPISSHATLYWYQQALGQGPEFLTYFNYEAQPDKSGLPSDRFSAERPEGSISTLTIQRTEQRDSAMYRCASSPGTSGATQYFGPGTRLLVL.

This chain links TRBV9 with TRBJ1-3; TRBD1 is a possible D gene (5 bases). The germline V gene encodes CDR1 SGDLS and CDR2 YYNGEE. V was pared by 7 bases and J by 0 bases, with 17 bases between. The CDR3 is 16 amino acids. The CDR3 DNA reads as TGTGCCAGCGGTCGTGGGGACTCCCACTCTGGAAACACCATATATTTT. Translating gives CASGRGDSHSGNTIYF.

This clone was observed a single time. The V call is TRBV6-5, the J call TRBJ1-5, with D possibly being TRBD1 (5 bases). CDR1 and CDR2 (germline): MNHEY, SVGAGI. The CDR3 length is 13 residues. V shed 2 bases and J shed 7 bases, with 9 bases lying between them. CDR3 sequence: CASSYKGRQPQHF. CDR3 bases: TGTGCCAGCAGTTACAAGGGGCGGCAGCCCCAGCATTTT.

The chain is built from TRBV6-5 and TRBJ2-1; TRBD2 matches 8 bases. J was trimmed by 5 bases and V by 0 bases; bases with no gene match: 6. CDR1 is MNHEY and CDR2 is SVGAGI in the germline V gene. The CDR3 is made up of 16 amino acids. The chain's CDR3 is CASSYSSGGGNNEQFF. In DNA, the CDR3 is TGTGCCAGCAGTTACTCTAGCGGCGGGGGGAACAATGAGCAGTTCTTC.

This clone has only one observation. The chain recombines TRBV4-1 with TRBJ1-1; 9 bases fit TRBD1. CDR3 length: 16 amino acids. The V gene's germline CDR1 is MGHRA and CDR2 YSYEKL. The V and J ends lost 3 bases and 7 bases, in that order; junction bases with no gene match: 12. CDR3 residues: CASSHETLGTGREAFF. The CDR3 DNA is TGCGCCAGCAGCCATGAGACTTTAGGGACAGGGCGTGAAGCTTTCTTT.

The chain joins TRBV11-2 to TRBJ2-7, with D possibly being TRBD1 (5 bases). Germline CDR1 reads SGHAT; CDR2 reads FQNNGV. CDR3 length equals 12 residues. Trimming shortened V by 6 bases and J by 6 bases, and 12 bases separated the two germline ends. As DNA, the CDR3 is TGTGCCAGCAGTTCAGGGTCGGGCGAGCAGTACTTC. Amino acid sequence: CASSSGSGEQYF.

The genes are TRBV6-5 and TRBJ2-7; 8 bases are shared with TRBD1. Trimming took 5 bases from V and 0 from J; bases not matched to a gene: 6. Germline V gene sequence: CDR1 MNHEY, CDR2 SVGAGI. The CDR3 runs 15 residues. CDR3 protein: CASSRTGTSSYEQYF. As DNA, the CDR3 is TGTGCCAGCAGTCGGACAGGGACCAGCTCCTACGAGCAGTACTTC.

V and J are TRBV13 and TRBJ1-3; D remains ambiguous. The CDR3 is 14 amino acids. Germline loops: CDR1 PRHDT, CDR2 FYEKMQ (reference sequence). The V and J ends lost 8 bases and 0 bases respectively, with 11 bases between them. The CDR3 DNA is TGTGCCAGCCGGAGACTTCTCTCTGGAAACACCATATATTTT. This encodes CASRRLLSGNTIYF.

CDR3 in DNA: TGTGCCAGCAGTGTTGGGCCGGGATACGAGCAGTACTTC. This translates into CASSVGPGYEQYF. The chain combines TRBV2 with TRBJ2-7, with TRBD2 as a possible D gene (5 bases). This CDR3 spans 13 amino acids. Germline CDR1 is SNHLY and CDR2 is FYNNEI. V was clipped by 4 bases and J by 4 bases, with 11 bases between them.

The V gene is TRBV6-6, the J gene TRBJ1-2; D perhaps matches TRBD1 (6 bases). The V end was cut by 6 bases, the J end by 0 bases, with 17 bases between. Germline V gene lookup returns CDR1 MNHNY and CDR2 SVGAGI (reference sequence). The CDR3 length is 16 residues. The DNA for the CDR3 is TGTGCCAGCAGCCCCCCCCTGGACAGAACTAACTATGGCTACACCTTC. Translated, it gives CASSPPLDRTNYGYTF.

This chain links TRBV5-6 with TRBJ2-2; D possibly corresponds to TRBD2 (6 bases). The CDR3 consists of 16 residues. V lost 9 bases, J lost 0 bases, and 18 bases lay in between. CDR1 and CDR2 (germline): SGHDT, YYEEEE. CDR3 amino acids: CAISRDPGANTGELFF. In nucleotides, the CDR3 is TGTGCCATCTCGAGAGACCCGGGGGCGAACACCGGGGAGCTGTTTTTT.

V and J are TRBV7-9 and TRBJ2-3; a possible D gene is TRBD2 (5 bases). Germline CDR1 is SEHNR and CDR2 is FQNEAQ (reference sequence). The CDR3 totals 16 residues. Between the trimmed V and J ends, which lost 0 bases and 1 base, there was a span of 11 bases. The CDR3 region has the DNA TGTGCCAGCAGCTTAGCTACTCCGAGGGGCACAGATACGCAGTATTTT. It is translated as CASSLATPRGTDTQYF.

This chain uses TRBV29-1 with TRBJ2-2, with D perhaps matching TRBD2 (5 bases). CDR1 and CDR2 from the germline V gene are SQVTM and ANQGSEA. This CDR3 is 13 amino acids long. V was shortened by 6 bases and J by 0 bases, with 8 bases between the two germline ends. The CDR3 spells CSVKRSNTGELFF. The CDR3, as DNA: TGCAGCGTAAAGCGGTCGAACACCGGGGAGCTGTTTTTT.

The rearrangement links TRBV5-1 to TRBJ2-7; D is perhaps TRBD1 (5 bases). CDR3 length: 16 amino acids. Trimming shortened V by 0 bases and J by 0 bases, and 13 bases separated the two germline ends. Germline CDR1 and CDR2: SGHRS and YFSETQ. This CDR3 reads CASSLVPDTISYEQYF. The CDR3 bases are TGCGCCAGCAGCTTGGTCCCGGACACTATCTCCTACGAGCAGTACTTC.

J is TRBJ2-6 and V is TRBV5-1, with a tentative D call TRBD1 (5 bases). Germline lookup yields CDR1 SGHRS and CDR2 YFSETQ. The CDR3 runs 15 residues. V dropped 1 base and J dropped 3 bases, with 8 bases sitting between them. CDR3 nucleotides: TGCGCCAGCAGCTTGACCAGGGTTGGGGCCAACGTCCTGACTTTC. Protein: CASSLTRVGANVLTF.

This rearrangement joins TRBV28 to TRBJ2-2; D unclear. This CDR3 region has 15 residues. V was trimmed by 3 bases and J by 0 bases, leaving 8 bases between them. Looked up from germline, CDR1 is MDHEN and CDR2 is SYDVKM. The CDR3 region is CASSFYNPNTGELFF. The CDR3 DNA reads TGTGCCAGCAGTTTTTACAACCCGAACACCGGGGAGCTGTTTTTT.

V gene TRBV7-2 combines with J gene TRBJ2-2, with D possibly being TRBD2 (6 bases). The V end was cut by 3 bases, the J end by 5 bases, with 19 bases between. This CDR3 has 17 amino acids. Per the germline V gene, CDR1 is SGHTA and CDR2 is FQGNSA. The DNA for the CDR3 is TGTGCCAGCAGCTTCTGGGGGGACGGTCGAGGGACCGGGGAGCTGTTTTTT. Protein sequence: CASSFWGDGRGTGELFF.

CDR3 sequence: CASSEWGGLNTEAFF. Here the CDR3 DNA reads TGTGCCAGCAGTGAATGGGGGGGCCTGAACACTGAAGCTTTCTTT. The V and J genes are TRBV25-1 and TRBJ1-1; D is possibly TRBD1 (6 bases). The CDR3 sequence is 15 residues long. The germline CDR1 and CDR2 sequences are MGHDK and SYGVNS. V was trimmed by 1 base and J by 0 bases, leaving 9 bases between them.

The CDR3 DNA reads TGCGCCAGCAGCCACTGGACAGGGCCCAATGAGCAGTTCTTC. Protein: CASSHWTGPNEQFF. The rearrangement joins TRBV4-3 to TRBJ2-1; 8 bases map to TRBD1. CDR3 length: 14 amino acids. Trimming cost V 3 bases and J 6 bases; bases outside gene matches: 4. CDR1 and CDR2 from the germline V gene are LGHNA and YSLEER.

This chain uses TRBV10-2 with TRBJ2-3; 8 nucleotides match TRBD2. The germline gives CDR1 WSHSY, CDR2 SAAADI. The CDR3 loop spans 15 amino acids. After removal of 4 bases from V and 3 bases from J, the junction contained 6 bases not matched to a gene. As DNA, the CDR3 is TGCGCCAGCAGTGCAAGCGGGGGAGGAACAGATACGCAGTATTTT. Protein sequence: CASSASGGGTDTQYF.

The chain joins TRBV5-1 to TRBJ1-4; 7 bases are a match to TRBD1. Germline assignment: CDR1 SGHRS and CDR2 YFSETQ. CDR3 size: 17 residues. V lost 0 bases to trimming and J lost 0 bases; unmatched junction nucleotides: 5. CDR3 in amino acids: CASSLDGQGATNEKLFF. In nucleotides, the CDR3 is TGCGCCAGCAGCTTGGACGGCCAGGGGGCAACTAATGAAAAACTGTTTTTT.

The chain recombines TRBV7-9 with TRBJ2-7; 11 bases align to TRBD2. The length of the CDR3 is 12 residues. The V gene end was trimmed by 4 bases and the J gene end by 7 bases; junction bases not matched to a gene: 0. Per the germline V gene, CDR1 is SEHNR and CDR2 is FQNEAQ (reference sequence). The CDR3 DNA reads TGTGCCAGCAGCTGGACTAGCGGGGAGCAGTACTTC. Its translation: CASSWTSGEQYF. Using reference TRBV7-9 and TRBJ2-7 for the parts outside the CDR3, the full variable domain is DTGVSQNPRHKITKRGQNVTFRCDPISEHNRLYWYRQTLGQGPEFLTYFQNEAQLEKSRLLSDRFSAERPKGSFSTLEIQRTEQGDSAMYLCASSWTSGEQYFGPGTRLTVT.

The chain has TRBV10-3 and TRBJ2-7, with D tentatively TRBD2 (6 bases). Trimming cost V 3 bases and J 6 bases, with 15 bases left between them. Per germline, CDR1 ENHRY and CDR2 SYGVKD. The CDR3 loop spans 14 amino acids. The CDR3 sequence is CAISEVPVEGEQYF. The CDR3 DNA reads TGTGCCATCAGTGAAGTACCCGTGGAGGGCGAGCAGTACTTC.